This T cell receptor beta chain was sequenced for a study of beta chain features in type 1 diabetes. Study-level results: Shortening of TCRB CDR3s, moderate but significant, appeared in all four CD4+ subsets of Type 1 diabetes patients. Sampled from patients, naive, central memory and Treg TCRB repertoires appeared more similar than those sampled from healthy donors.

Every bit of the isolated RNA underwent reverse transcription, so sequencing read expressed TCRB transcripts. The table came from immunoSEQ multiplex PCR; TCRdb's copy has only in-frame clones and leaves some out. Of about 190,000 clones detected, approximately 7.8% appear once; the ten largest clones hold 0.94%. This clone was picked up a small number of times. What it binds is not known. V lost 4 bases and J lost 7, with 10 bases in between. This CDR3 spans 13 amino acids. Germline V gene sequence: CDR1 MDHEN, CDR2 SYDVKM. Sequencing used central memory CD4+ T cells from blood. This receptor was obtained from a woman between 35 and 50 years old with type 1 diabetes. The chain links TRBV28 to TRBJ2-2; a possible D gene is TRBD1 (6 bases). The CDR3 region has the DNA TGTGCCAGCAGTTCCACACAGGGCGGGGAGCTGTTTTTT. Its protein product is CASSSTQGGELFF.